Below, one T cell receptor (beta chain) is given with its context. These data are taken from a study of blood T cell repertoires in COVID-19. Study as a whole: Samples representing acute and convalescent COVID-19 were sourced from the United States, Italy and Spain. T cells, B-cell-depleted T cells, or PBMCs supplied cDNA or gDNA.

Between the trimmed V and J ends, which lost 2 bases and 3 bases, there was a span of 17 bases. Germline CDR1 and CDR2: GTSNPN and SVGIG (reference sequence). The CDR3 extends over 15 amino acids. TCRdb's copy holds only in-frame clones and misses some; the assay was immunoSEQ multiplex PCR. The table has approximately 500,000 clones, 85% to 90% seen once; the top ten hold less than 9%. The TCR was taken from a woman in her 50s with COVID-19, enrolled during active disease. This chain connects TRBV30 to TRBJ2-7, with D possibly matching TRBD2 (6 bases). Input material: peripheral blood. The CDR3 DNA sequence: TGTGCCTGGAGTCGTGAGGAGGAGGGATACTACGAGCAGTACTTC. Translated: CAWSREEEGYYEQYF.